The T cell receptor (beta chain) described here comes from a study of blood T cell repertoires in COVID-19 (dated by TCRdb to 2018 to 2021). In the study overall: Samples from collaborators originated in the United States, Italy and Spain and spanned both the acute and convalescent phases of COVID-19. The dataset comprised deeply sampled blood TCRbeta repertoires from subjects exposed to, actively infected with, or recovered from COVID-19. The repertoires were released in a freely available public database meant as a resource for research on the immune response to SARS-CoV-2. Nearly every sample came with metadata listing a de-identified subject ID, COVID-19 status, age in years and sex. Samples were obtained from the ongoing ImmuneRACE study (first 160 participants) and from about 1,300 subjects provided by 6 global collaborators. Where available, HLA class I and class II types were taken from metadata supplied by the sample provider and were not determined by assay-based typing. The prospective study material was composed of cDNA or gDNA derived from T cells, B-cell-depleted T cells, or PBMCs.

Via the germline V gene (reference sequence), CDR1 is LNHDA and CDR2 SQIVND. V lost 4 bases and J lost 2 bases, and the count of bases not matched to a germline gene is 5. The CDR3 has 17 amino acids, counting the end cysteine and phenylalanine. Of all the DNA, just the CDR3 is kept, 51 bases in frame from base 1. Paper-wide results and their limitations: How much clinical and demographic metadata was included differed by source and by participant, and the metadata was provided uncurated.

A second Seattle source provided samples from volunteer blood donors who had recovered from COVID-19. Collaborating institutions collected whole blood in K2EDTA tubes following their own protocols. For TCRbeta analysis, collaborators shipped samples as frozen whole blood, isolated PBMCs, or DNA extracted from either of those sample types. TCRbeta CDR3 regions were amplified from genomic DNA by means of the immunoSEQ Assay, a bias-controlled multiplex PCR. On the authors' methods: Nucleated cell counts per sample were estimated from amplification of reference gene primers within the assay. To quantify the absolute abundance of each unique TCRbeta CDR3 rearrangement, sequence reads were collapsed and filtered. Productive Simpson clonality was computed per sample as the square root of Simpson's diversity index over productive rearrangements. What TCRdb holds here is the immuneACCESS table cut down to in-frame rearrangements. Part of the clones is not present; checked against another copy, under half of the missing clones reflect an unresolved V gene, and the others are unexplained. V and J calls plus clone size are reproduced from that table; the DNA served to infer D and trimming. The sample table records 200,000 or so clones; approximately 84% of these occur just once. The ten top clones hold about 3% of the sample.

For this clone: Its antigen is not yet known. Qualities for individual bases were not recorded, and no much larger clone is one base off.

This receptor was identified in a man in his fifties or sixties who had recovered from COVID-19. Material for sequencing was peripheral blood. The sequence joins TRBV19 to TRBJ2-2, and 12 junctional nucleotides match TRBD2. The CDR3 region reads CASSRRTSGVNTGELFF. The DNA sequence reads TGTGCCAGTAGTAGAAGGACTAGCGGGGTCAACACCGGGGAGCTGTTTTTT.